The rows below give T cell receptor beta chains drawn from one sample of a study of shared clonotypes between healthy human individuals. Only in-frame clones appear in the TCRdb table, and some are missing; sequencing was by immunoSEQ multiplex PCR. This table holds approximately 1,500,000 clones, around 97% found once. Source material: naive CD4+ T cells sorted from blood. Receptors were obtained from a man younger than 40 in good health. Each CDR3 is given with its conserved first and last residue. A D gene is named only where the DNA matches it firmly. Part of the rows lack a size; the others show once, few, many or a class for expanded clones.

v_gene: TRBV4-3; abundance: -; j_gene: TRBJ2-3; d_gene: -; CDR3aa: CASSQGSLPGGTDTQYF; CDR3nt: TGCGCCAGCAGCCAAGGTTCTCTACCCGGGGGCACAGATACGCAGTATTTT
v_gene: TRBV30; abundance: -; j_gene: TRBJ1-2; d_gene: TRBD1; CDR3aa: CAWSGQTDRVTYGYTF; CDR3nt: TGTGCCTGGAGTGGACAAACGGACAGGGTCACCTATGGCTACACCTTC
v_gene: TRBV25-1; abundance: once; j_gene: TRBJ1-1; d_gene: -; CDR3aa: CASRPTGITEAFF; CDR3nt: TGTGCCAGCAGACCTACAGGGATCACTGAAGCTTTCTTT
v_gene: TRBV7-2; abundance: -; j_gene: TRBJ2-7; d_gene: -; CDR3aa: CASSRAGQTPEQYF; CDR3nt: TGTGCCAGCAGCAGGGCGGGACAGACGCCCGAGCAGTACTTC
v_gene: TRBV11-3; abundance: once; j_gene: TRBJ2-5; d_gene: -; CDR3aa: CASSLAGSETQYF; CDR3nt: TGTGCCAGCAGCTTAGCTGGCAGTGAGACCCAGTACTTC
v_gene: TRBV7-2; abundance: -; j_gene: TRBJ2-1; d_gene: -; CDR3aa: CASSLTPYNEQFF; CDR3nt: TGTGCCAGCAGCTTAACACCTTACAATGAGCAGTTCTTC
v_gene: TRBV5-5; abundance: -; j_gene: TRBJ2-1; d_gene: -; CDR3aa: CASSLVSALSAGNEQFF; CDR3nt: TGTGCCAGCAGCTTGGTTTCGGCCCTTAGCGCCGGCAATGAGCAGTTCTTC
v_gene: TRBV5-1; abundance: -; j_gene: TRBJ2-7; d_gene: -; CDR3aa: CASSLVAGPTYEQYF; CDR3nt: TGCGCCAGCAGCTTGGTGGCGGGGCCGACCTACGAGCAGTACTTC
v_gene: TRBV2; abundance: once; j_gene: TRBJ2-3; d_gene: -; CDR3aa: CASNHRISTDTQYF; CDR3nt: TGTGCCAGCAACCACAGGATTAGCACAGATACGCAGTATTTT
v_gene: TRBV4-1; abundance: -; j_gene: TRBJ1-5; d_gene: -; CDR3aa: CASSQGGGGNQPQHF; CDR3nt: TGCGCCAGCAGCCAAGGTGGGGGCGGCAATCAGCCCCAGCATTTT
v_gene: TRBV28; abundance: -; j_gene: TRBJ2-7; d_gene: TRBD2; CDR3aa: CATGLAGASEQYF; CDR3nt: TGTGCCACCGGACTAGCGGGAGCTAGCGAGCAGTACTTC
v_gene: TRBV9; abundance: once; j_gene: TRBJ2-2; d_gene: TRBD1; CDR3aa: CASSSNDRVNELFF; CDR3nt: TGTGCCAGCAGCTCAAACGACAGGGTAAATGAGCTGTTTTTT
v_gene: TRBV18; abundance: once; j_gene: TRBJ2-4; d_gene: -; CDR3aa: CASSPREALAKNIQYF; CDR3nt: TGTGCCAGCTCACCTCGAGAGGCTCTAGCCAAAAACATTCAGTACTTC
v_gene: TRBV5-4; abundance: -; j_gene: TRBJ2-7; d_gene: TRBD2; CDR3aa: CASSLSGTSLYEQYF; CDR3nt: TGTGCCAGCAGCTTGTCCGGGACTAGCCTCTACGAGCAGTACTTC
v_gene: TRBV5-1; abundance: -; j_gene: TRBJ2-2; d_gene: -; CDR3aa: CASTRVNTGELFF; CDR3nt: TGCGCCAGCACCAGGGTGAACACCGGGGAGCTGTTTTTT
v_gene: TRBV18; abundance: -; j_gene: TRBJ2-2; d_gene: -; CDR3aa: CASSKRPRNTGELFF; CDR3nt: TGTGCCAGCTCGAAGCGGCCCAGGAACACCGGGGAGCTGTTTTTT
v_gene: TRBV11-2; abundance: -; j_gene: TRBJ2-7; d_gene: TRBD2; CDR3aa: CASSPGLADHSYEQYF; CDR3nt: TGTGCCAGCAGCCCGGGACTAGCGGACCACTCCTACGAGCAGTACTTC
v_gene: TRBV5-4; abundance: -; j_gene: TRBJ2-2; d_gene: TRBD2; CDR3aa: CASSLLAGGPGELFF; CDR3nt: TGTGCCAGCAGCTTACTAGCGGGAGGCCCCGGGGAGCTGTTTTTT
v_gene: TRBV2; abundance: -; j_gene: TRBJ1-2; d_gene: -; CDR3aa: CASSESRNYTF; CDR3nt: TGTGCCAGCAGTGAAAGCAGGAACTACACCTTC
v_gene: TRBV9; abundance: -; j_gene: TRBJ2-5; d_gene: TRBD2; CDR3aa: CASSAGTSQETQYF; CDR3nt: TGTGCCAGCAGCGCCGGGACTAGTCAAGAGACCCAGTACTTC
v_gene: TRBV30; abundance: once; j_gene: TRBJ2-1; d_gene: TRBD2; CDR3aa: CAWSVQRGDYSPYNEQFF; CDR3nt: TGTGCCTGGAGTGTACAGCGGGGAGACTATTCTCCCTACAATGAGCAGTTCTTC
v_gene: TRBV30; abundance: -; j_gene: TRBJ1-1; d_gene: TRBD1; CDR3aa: CACDRGNTEAFF; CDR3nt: TGTGCCTGCGACAGGGGGAACACTGAAGCTTTCTTT
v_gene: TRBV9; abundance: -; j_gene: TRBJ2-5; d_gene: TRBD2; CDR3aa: CASSVGAGGTSVETQYF; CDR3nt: TGTGCCAGCAGCGTCGGGGCAGGGGGGACTAGCGTTGAGACCCAGTACTTC
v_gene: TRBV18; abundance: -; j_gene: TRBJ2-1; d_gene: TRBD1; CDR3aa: CASSSPGGSSYNEQFF; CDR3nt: TGTGCCAGCTCCTCTCCAGGGGGTAGCTCCTACAATGAGCAGTTCTTC
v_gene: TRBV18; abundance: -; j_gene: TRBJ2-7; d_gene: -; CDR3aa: CASSPGSPTLNGQYF; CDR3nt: TGTGCCAGCTCACCAGGTTCTCCTACCTTAAATGGGCAGTACTTC
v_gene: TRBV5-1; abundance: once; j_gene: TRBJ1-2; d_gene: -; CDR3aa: CASSLTEHYYGYTF; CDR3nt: TGCGCCAGCAGCTTGACAGAACACTACTATGGCTACACCTTC
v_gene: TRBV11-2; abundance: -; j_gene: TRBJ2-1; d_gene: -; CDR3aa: CASSLDPGRSQFF; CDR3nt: TGTGCCAGCAGCTTAGATCCGGGGCGTTCTCAGTTCTTC
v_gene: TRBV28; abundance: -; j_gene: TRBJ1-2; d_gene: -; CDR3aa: CASSLRQVVNYGYTF; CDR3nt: TGTGCCAGCAGTTTACGACAGGTCGTAAACTATGGCTACACCTTC
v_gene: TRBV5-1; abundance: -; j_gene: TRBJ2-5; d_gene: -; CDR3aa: CASSWDGPKETQYF; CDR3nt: TGCGCCAGCAGCTGGGATGGTCCCAAAGAGACCCAGTACTTC
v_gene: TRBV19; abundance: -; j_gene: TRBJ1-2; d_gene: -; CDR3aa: CASTTLTETGYTF; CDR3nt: TGTGCCAGTACGACCCTGACAGAAACTGGCTACACCTTC
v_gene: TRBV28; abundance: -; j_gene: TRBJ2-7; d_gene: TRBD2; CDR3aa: CALSGTRSEQYF; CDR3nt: TGTGCCCTTTCCGGGACTAGAAGCGAGCAGTACTTC
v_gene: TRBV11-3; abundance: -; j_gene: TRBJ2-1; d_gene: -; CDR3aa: CASSFTGEGSEQFF; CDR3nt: TGTGCCAGCAGCTTTACGGGGGAAGGGAGTGAGCAGTTCTTC
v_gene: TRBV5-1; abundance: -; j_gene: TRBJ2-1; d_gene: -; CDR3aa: CASSSSRDGGHEQFF; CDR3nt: TGCGCCAGCAGCTCCAGTAGGGACGGGGGGCATGAGCAGTTCTTC
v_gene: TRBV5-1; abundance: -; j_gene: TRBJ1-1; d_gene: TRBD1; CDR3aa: CASSLEQGGTEAFF; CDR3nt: TGCGCCAGCAGCTTGGAACAGGGGGGCACTGAAGCTTTCTTT
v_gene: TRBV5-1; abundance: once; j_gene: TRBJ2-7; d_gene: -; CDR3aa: CASSVRSGDAGSYEQYF; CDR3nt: TGCGCCAGCAGCGTGAGGTCGGGGGACGCAGGCTCCTACGAGCAGTACTTC
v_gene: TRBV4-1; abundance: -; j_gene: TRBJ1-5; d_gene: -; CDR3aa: CASSQGLFGGQPQHF; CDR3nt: TGCGCCAGCAGCCAAGGACTTTTTGGGGGCCAGCCCCAGCATTTT
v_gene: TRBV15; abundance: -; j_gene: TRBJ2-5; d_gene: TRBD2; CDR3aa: CATSRDGSSGRSETQYF; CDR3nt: TGTGCCACCAGCAGAGATGGGAGTAGCGGGAGATCAGAGACCCAGTACTTC
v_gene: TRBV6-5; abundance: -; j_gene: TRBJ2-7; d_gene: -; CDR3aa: CASRAGTLTYEQYF; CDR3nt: TGTGCCAGCAGGGCCGGGACACTAACCTACGAGCAGTACTTC
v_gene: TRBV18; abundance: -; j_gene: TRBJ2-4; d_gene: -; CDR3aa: CASSHLKSGTQNIQYF; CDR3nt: TGTGCCAGCTCACATTTGAAATCCGGGACCCAAAACATTCAGTACTTC
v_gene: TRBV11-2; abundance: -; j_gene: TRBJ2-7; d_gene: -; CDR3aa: CASSSSGDGHEQYF; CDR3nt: TGTGCCAGCAGCTCCTCGGGCGACGGCCACGAGCAGTACTTC
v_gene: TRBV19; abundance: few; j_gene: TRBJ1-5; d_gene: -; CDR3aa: CASRTWVSYSNQPQHF; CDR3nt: TGTGCCAGTAGAACCTGGGTGTCGTATAGCAATCAGCCCCAGCATTTT
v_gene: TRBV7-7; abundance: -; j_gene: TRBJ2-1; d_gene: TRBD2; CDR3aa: CASSSLAGGPGEQFF; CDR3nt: TGTGCTAGCAGCTCATTAGCGGGAGGGCCTGGCGAGCAGTTCTTC
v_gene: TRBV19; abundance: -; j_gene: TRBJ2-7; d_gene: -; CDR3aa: CASSITDASYEQYF; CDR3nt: TGTGCCAGTAGTATAACAGATGCCTCCTACGAGCAGTACTTC
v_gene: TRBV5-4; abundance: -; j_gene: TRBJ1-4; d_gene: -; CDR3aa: CASTFGGPLTNEKLFF; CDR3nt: TGTGCCAGCACCTTTGGGGGCCCATTAACTAATGAAAAACTGTTTTTT
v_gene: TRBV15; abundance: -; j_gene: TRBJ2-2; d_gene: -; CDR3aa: CATSGWDEGELFF; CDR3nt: TGTGCCACCAGCGGATGGGATGAAGGGGAGCTGTTTTTT
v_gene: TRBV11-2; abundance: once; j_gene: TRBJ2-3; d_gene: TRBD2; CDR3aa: CASSQGLAGGTDTQYF; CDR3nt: TGTGCCAGCAGCCAAGGACTAGCGGGAGGTACAGATACGCAGTATTTT
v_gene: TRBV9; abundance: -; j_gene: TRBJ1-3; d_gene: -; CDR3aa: CASSPRGGGTAGNTIYF; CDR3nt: TGTGCCAGCAGCCCTCGGGGCGGGGGAACAGCTGGAAACACCATATATTTT
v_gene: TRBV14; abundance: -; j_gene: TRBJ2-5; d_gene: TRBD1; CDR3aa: CASSQGFFRGRETQYF; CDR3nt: TGTGCCAGCAGCCAAGGGTTTTTCAGGGGGAGAGAGACCCAGTACTTC
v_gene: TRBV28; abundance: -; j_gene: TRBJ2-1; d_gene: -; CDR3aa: CASSYRNRNEQFF; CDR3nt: TGTGCCAGCAGTTACAGGAACCGAAATGAGCAGTTCTTC
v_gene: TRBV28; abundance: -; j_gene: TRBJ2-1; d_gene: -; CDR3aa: CASSYFRNPLTNPNNEQFF; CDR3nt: TGTGCCAGCAGCTACTTTAGGAATCCATTAACGAATCCAAACAATGAGCAGTTCTTC
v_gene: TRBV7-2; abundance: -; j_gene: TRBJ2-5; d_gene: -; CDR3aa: CASSSPGAGETQYF; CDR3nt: TGTGCCAGCAGCTCCCCGGGGGCCGGCGAGACCCAGTACTTC
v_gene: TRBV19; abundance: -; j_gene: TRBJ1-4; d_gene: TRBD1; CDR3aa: CASKRGTVTNEKLFF; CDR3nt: TGTGCCAGTAAGAGGGGGACAGTAACTAATGAAAAACTGTTTTTT
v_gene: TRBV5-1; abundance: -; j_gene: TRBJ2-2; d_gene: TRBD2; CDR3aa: CASSLAAGAFTGELFF; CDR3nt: TGCGCCAGCAGCTTGGCAGCGGGAGCGTTCACCGGGGAGCTGTTTTTT
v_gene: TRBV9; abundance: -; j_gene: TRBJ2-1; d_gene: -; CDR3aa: CASSVGNSRGSYNEQFF; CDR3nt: TGTGCCAGCAGCGTAGGTAATAGCCGAGGATCCTACAATGAGCAGTTCTTC
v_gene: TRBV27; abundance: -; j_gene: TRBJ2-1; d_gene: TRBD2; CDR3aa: CASSSISGTSYRSSYNEQFF; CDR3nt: TGTGCCAGCAGTTCCATTTCAGGGACTAGCTACAGAAGCTCCTACAATGAGCAGTTCTTC
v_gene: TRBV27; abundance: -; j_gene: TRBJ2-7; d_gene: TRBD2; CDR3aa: CASSLVAGAGSSYEQYF; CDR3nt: TGTGCCAGCAGTCTAGTAGCGGGAGCGGGGAGCTCCTACGAGCAGTACTTC
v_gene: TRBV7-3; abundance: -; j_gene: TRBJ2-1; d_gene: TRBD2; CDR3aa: CASSPGTKTEQFF; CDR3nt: TGTGCCAGCAGCCCCGGGACTAAGACAGAGCAGTTCTTC
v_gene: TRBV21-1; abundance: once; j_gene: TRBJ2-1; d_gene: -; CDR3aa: CASSSSGTLRYNEQFF; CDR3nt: TGTGCCAGCAGCTCCTCCGGGACCCTCAGGTACAATGAGCAGTTCTTC